This T cell receptor beta chain was retrieved from a study of T-cell memory formation after mild COVID-19. The overall study: Largely, the TCR clusters proved donor specific.

One entry per CDR3 protein results from TCRdb running MiXCR on the 5' RACE reads. The profile shows tens of thousands of distinct CDR3 sequences, around a quarter of them singletons. Points from the study as a whole: Some SARS-CoV-2-responding clones were already detected in memory before infection. CD4+ contracting clones lay mainly in CM and EM, CD8+ ones in EMRA. While clones contracting from day 15 to 85 were balanced between CD4 and CD8, later expanders leaned CD4+.

Of note for this clonotype: The target antigen is unknown.

The germline CDR1 and CDR2 sequences are MGHRA and YSYEKL. The CDR3 runs to 14 residues. Trimming took off 1 base at V and 6 bases at J, with 13 bases between the two ends. The material sequenced was PBMCs or a T cell subset sorted from them (not recorded which). The clonotype originates from a man between 18 and 35 years old who had mild COVID-19 (a few samples of this study predate the infection). Cell type and time point are not known. This chain joins TRBV4-1 and TRBJ2-7; either TRBD1 or TRBD2 may supply D (6 bases each). For the CDR3, the DNA is TGCGCCAGCAGCCAAGGATTAGGGGGGCGCGAGCAGTACTTC. This codes for CASSQGLGGREQYF.